The next 14 T cell receptor beta chains were all read from a single sample in a study of cytomegalovirus exposure and HLA in healthy donors. This PCR relied on a set of 60 Vbeta primers and 13 Jbeta primers. Profiling relied on immunoSEQ multiplex PCR, and the TCRdb table lists in-frame clones only, not all of them. The sample's table shows 65,000 to 95,000 clones. The sample comprised PBMCs. These receptors were taken from a woman aged 55-75 years in good health and CMV-seronegative.

The rearrangement uses TRBV7-6 and TRBJ1-4; 10 bases agree with TRBD1. The CDR3 length is 17 residues. The germline V gene has CDR1 SGHVS and CDR2 FNYEAQ. V shed 1 base, J shed 8 bases, and the junction held 10 bases outside the gene matches. The CDR3 loop is CASSLGVFGTGDEKLFF. CDR3 DNA: TGTGCCAGCAGCTTAGGGGTTTTTGGGACAGGGGACGAAAAACTGTTTTTT.

The CDR3: CASSITGGRSGELFF. DNA of the CDR3: TGTGCCAGTAGTATAACAGGGGGCAGATCCGGGGAGCTGTTTTTT. The chain couples TRBV19 to TRBJ2-2, with 9 bases aligning to TRBD1. V shed 2 bases and J 6 bases; nucleotides not matched to a gene: 4. Germline V lookup: CDR1 LNHDA, CDR2 SQIVND (reference sequence). CDR3 length: 15 amino acids.

The chain uses TRBV28 and TRBJ2-2; 7 nucleotides line up with TRBD1. This CDR3 spans 15 amino acids. Trimming cost V 4 bases and J 7 bases; bases outside gene matches: 9. Germline V gives CDR1 MDHEN, CDR2 SYDVKM. CDR3 nucleotides: TGTGCCAGCAGTTGGGAGACAGGGATGGGCGGGGAGCTGTTTTTT. Its translation is CASSWETGMGGELFF.

The CDR3 nucleotides are TGTGCCAGCAGCGTATCGGACAGGGGAGGATACGAGCAGTACTTC. It is translated as CASSVSDRGGYEQYF. The V and J genes are TRBV6-1 and TRBJ2-7; TRBD1 agrees at 9 bases. Looked up from germline, CDR1 is MNHNS and CDR2 is SASEGT. Losses at the gene ends were 6 bases for V and 4 bases for J; bases not matched to a gene: 10. The CDR3 extends over 15 amino acids.

The chain couples TRBV19 to TRBJ1-5; no clear D gene. Trimming cost V 5 bases and J 2 bases, with 19 bases left between them. Germline lookup yields CDR1 LNHDA and CDR2 SQIVND (reference sequence). This CDR3 region has 17 residues. CDR3 loop: CASSRRVNEGGNQPQHF. The CDR3 DNA reads as TGTGCCAGTAGTCGCCGGGTTAACGAGGGCGGCAATCAGCCCCAGCATTTT.

The rearrangement joins TRBV4-2 to TRBJ2-3; D perhaps matches TRBD2 (7 bases). CDR3 length: 15 amino acids. Germline CDR1 is LGHNA and CDR2 is YNFKEQ. V was trimmed by 3 bases and J by 0 bases, leaving 10 bases between them. CDR3 region: CASSQRGGSTDTQYF. CDR3 sequence (DNA): TGTGCCAGCAGCCAGAGGGGGGGTAGCACAGATACGCAGTATTTT.

The chain employs TRBV6-5 and TRBJ2-7, with 13 nucleotides matching TRBD2. Germline CDR1 reads MNHEY; CDR2 reads SVGAGI. Unmatched junction bases numbered 12, after V lost 4 bases and J lost 9 bases. This CDR3 is 16 amino acids long. In DNA form, the CDR3 reads TGTGCCAGCAGTTCTCCTGGGACTAGCGGGATTTCATCGCAGTACTTC. Translation gives CASSSPGTSGISSQYF.

The chain has TRBV10-3 and TRBJ2-7, with 14 bases that match TRBD2. The CDR3 loop spans 13 amino acids. Germline V gene lookup returns CDR1 ENHRY and CDR2 SYGVKD. V was pared by 8 bases and J by 3 bases, with 0 bases of the junction left unmatched. This CDR3 is CAIGLAGGYEQYF. The CDR3 nucleotides are TGTGCCATCGGACTAGCGGGAGGCTACGAGCAGTACTTC.

V usage is TRBV11-2 and J usage is TRBJ2-5; 9 nucleotides match TRBD1. This CDR3 contains 16 residues. With V trimmed by 2 bases and J by 4 bases, 8 bases remained unmatched. Germline V gives CDR1 SGHAT, CDR2 FQNNGV. The CDR3 nucleotides are TGTGCCAGCAGCTTAACACAGGGGGCCGCGATAGAGACCCAGTACTTC. Its translation: CASSLTQGAAIETQYF.

The chain carries TRBV7-3 and TRBJ2-7; 11 positions agree with TRBD2. The CDR3 is made up of 19 amino acids. Trimming at V came to 3 bases and at J to 0 bases, leaving 13 bases not matched to a gene. Germline V gene data show CDR1 as SGHTA and CDR2 as FQGTGA. CDR3 in amino acids: CASSFTRIDSGRASYEQYF. The CDR3 DNA reads as TGTGCCAGCAGCTTTACTCGGATCGATAGCGGGAGGGCCTCCTACGAGCAGTACTTC.

The chain uses TRBV6-5 and TRBJ2-3, with D perhaps matching TRBD2 (6 bases). Trimming removed 7 bases from V and 2 bases from J, with 16 bases in between. Per germline, CDR1 MNHEY and CDR2 SVGAGI. This CDR3 is 15 amino acids long. The CDR3 loop is CASKRRALNTDTQYF. DNA for the CDR3: TGTGCCAGCAAACGGAGGGCCCTCAACACAGATACGCAGTATTTT.

V usage is TRBV6-1 and J usage is TRBJ1-1; 7 bases line up with TRBD1. Germline trimming cut 1 base from V and 7 bases from J; bases unmatched to any gene: 6. This CDR3 contains 14 residues. Germline lookup yields CDR1 MNHNS and CDR2 SASEGT. The DNA for the CDR3 is TGTGCCAGCAGTGAAGGTCAATGGACAGGTGAAGCTTTCTTT. Protein product: CASSEGQWTGEAFF.

This chain joins TRBV6-5 and TRBJ2-1, with TRBD1 matching 7 bases. Germline CDR1 is MNHEY and CDR2 is SVGAGI. Unmatched junction bases numbered 6, after V lost 0 bases and J lost 7 bases. CDR3 length: 15 amino acids. The DNA of the CDR3 is TGTGCCAGCAGTTACTCAGGGGGCGGACAGAATGAGCAGTTCTTC. As protein: CASSYSGGGQNEQFF.

The rearrangement joins TRBV19 to TRBJ2-2, with TRBD1 matching 8 bases. Germline V gene sequence: CDR1 LNHDA, CDR2 SQIVND (reference sequence). This CDR3 comprises 16 residues. Trimming took 3 bases from V and 1 from J; bases not matched to a gene: 4. CDR3 amino acids: CASSIRTGKNTGELFF. CDR3 nucleotides: TGTGCCAGTAGTATTCGGACAGGGAAGAACACCGGGGAGCTGTTTTTT.